This is a list of T cell receptor beta chains from one sample in a study of T cell changes during pregnancy in multiple sclerosis. Assay: immunoSEQ multiplex PCR; the TCRdb copy retains only in-frame clones and omits some. The sample includes 85,000 to 100,000 clones, around 92% of them seen just once. Sequenced here: peripheral blood, sampled in the first trimester of pregnancy. Source of these receptors: a female donor with multiple sclerosis, enrolled in a pregnancy study. Both conserved end residues are part of each CDR3. The D gene is left open where the match is weak. A row's size may be missing; if present it is once, few, many or a size class.

J gene,clone size,D gene,V gene,CDR3 DNA,CDR3 protein
TRBJ2-1,few,TRBD2,TRBV19,TGTGCCAGTAGTATAGATAGCGGGAGGGCGTACAATGAGCAGTTCTTC,CASSIDSGRAYNEQFF
TRBJ2-7,-,TRBD1,TRBV15,TGTGCCACCAGCACTGCCGGGACAGGGATCGAGCAGTACTTC,CATSTAGTGIEQYF
TRBJ1-1,-,-,TRBV29-1,TGCAGCGTCTGGTCAGGCCTGCCTAACACTGAAGCTTTCTTT,CSVWSGLPNTEAFF
TRBJ2-5,-,TRBD2,TRBV28,TGTGCCAGCAGTATCTCAGGGCTAGCGGGAGACCAGACCCAGTACTTC,CASSISGLAGDQTQYF
TRBJ1-3,-,-,TRBV4-2,TGTGCCAGCAGCCAAGAGATGTTTATAACAGTCTCTGGAAACACCATATATTTT,CASSQEMFITVSGNTIYF
TRBJ2-3,-,TRBD1,TRBV7-9,TGTGCCAGCAGCCCCGCACGGACAGGGTCATCCCCTTCAGATACGCAGTATTTT,CASSPARTGSSPSDTQYF
TRBJ1-1,-,-,TRBV9,TGTGCCAGCAGCCCTCGGACACAAAACACTGAAGCTTTCTTT,CASSPRTQNTEAFF
TRBJ2-7,-,TRBD2,TRBV15,TGTGCCACCAGCAGAGATCGGGGGGGGGTCTACGAGCAGTACTTC,CATSRDRGGVYEQYF
TRBJ2-7,-,-,TRBV7-2,TGTGCCAGCAGCTCACCCCCGGAGTACGAGCAGTACTTC,CASSSPPEYEQYF
TRBJ2-2,-,TRBD2,TRBV2,TGTGCCAGCAGTTATCCGGGACTAGCGGGAAACGGGGAGCTGTTTTTT,CASSYPGLAGNGELFF
TRBJ1-2,-,-,TRBV7-9,TGTGCCAGCCGGGCCGCTACAGGGAACTATGGCTACACCTTC,CASRAATGNYGYTF
TRBJ1-1,-,-,TRBV30,TGTGCCTGGGTCGCGGTACAGGGCCTTCCTGACGGTTCTGAAGCTTTCTTT,CAWVAVQGLPDGSEAFF
TRBJ1-2,-,-,TRBV21-1,TGTGCCAGCAGCAAAGGGCCGGGACAGGGGCGCTATGGCTACACCTTC,CASSKGPGQGRYGYTF
TRBJ2-1,-,-,TRBV25-1,TGTGCCAGCAGTCTGCGCGGCTTGAGCTCCTACAATGAGCAGTTCTTC,CASSLRGLSSYNEQFF
TRBJ2-5,-,-,TRBV19,TGTGCCAGTAGTATCCAGGGGCGGCCTCAAGAGACCCAGTACTTC,CASSIQGRPQETQYF
TRBJ2-5,-,TRBD2,TRBV5-1,TGCGCCAGCAGCAAGGGACTAGCGGGAGGGCCCTTTGGGGAGACCCAGTACTTC,CASSKGLAGGPFGETQYF
TRBJ2-7,-,TRBD1,TRBV27,TGTGCCAGCAGTCCCCAGGGACAGGGGACCTACGAGCAGTACTTC,CASSPQGQGTYEQYF
TRBJ1-1,-,-,TRBV28,TGTGCCAGCAGTTCCGGGGGGATGAACACTGAAGCTTTCTTT,CASSSGGMNTEAFF
TRBJ1-4,-,TRBD1,TRBV5-8,TGTGCCAGCAGCTTAGGACAGGCGGCAACTAATGAAAAACTGTTTTTT,CASSLGQAATNEKLFF
TRBJ2-3,-,-,TRBV4-1,TGCGCCAGCAGCCAAGATCTCAGGGGTCGCGATACGCAGTATTTT,CASSQDLRGRDTQYF
TRBJ2-1,-,TRBD2,TRBV2,TGTGCCAGTACTAGTAGACTAGCGGGAGTTTTCAATGAGCAGTTCTTC,CASTSRLAGVFNEQFF
TRBJ1-3,once,-,TRBV7-2,TGTGCCAGCAGCATTGGGACTGACTCTGGAAACACCATATATTTT,CASSIGTDSGNTIYF
TRBJ2-1,few,TRBD1,TRBV25-1,TGTGCCAGTTCGGGACAGGGTTACTACAATGAGCAGTTCTTC,CASSGQGYYNEQFF
TRBJ2-5,once,TRBD2,TRBV7-6,TGTGCCAGCAGCCGGACTAGCGACAAACAAGAGACCCAGTACTTC,CASSRTSDKQETQYF
TRBJ2-1,-,TRBD1,TRBV5-1,TGCGCCATCATGGACAGGGGTTGCAATGAGCAGTTCTTC,CAIMDRGCNEQFF
TRBJ1-5,once,-,TRBV27,TGTGCCAGCAGTTTGGGGGGGTTTCAGCCCCAGCATTTT,CASSLGGFQPQHF
TRBJ2-1,-,TRBD2,TRBV27,TGTGCCAGCAGCCCAGGTAGCGGGGCCTACAATGAGCAGTTCTTC,CASSPGSGAYNEQFF
TRBJ2-5,-,-,TRBV19,TGTGCCAGTAGTATGGGCACAGCTCAGCAAGAGACCCAGTACTTC,CASSMGTAQQETQYF
TRBJ1-2,-,-,TRBV5-4,TGTGCCAGCAGTAGGGAGAAGGGGGGGGCCATTGGCTACACCTTC,CASSREKGGAIGYTF
TRBJ2-1,-,TRBD1,TRBV28,TGTGCCAGCAGGCCGGGACAGGGTCCTACTGAGCAGTTCTTC,CASRPGQGPTEQFF
TRBJ2-7,-,TRBD2,TRBV6-1,TGTGCCAGCAGTTGGACTAGCGGAGGCGATGGGGAGCAGTACTTC,CASSWTSGGDGEQYF
TRBJ2-7,-,TRBD1,TRBV7-2,TGTGCCAGCAGCTTTGGACAGGTCCTCCGGGAGCAGTACTTC,CASSFGQVLREQYF
TRBJ2-4,-,-,TRBV28,TGTGCCAGCAGTTTACCCGGGAAGGGAGACATTCAGTACTTC,CASSLPGKGDIQYF
TRBJ2-4,-,TRBD1,TRBV7-9,TGTGCCAGCAGCCCGGACAGGGGGCGCAGCATTCAGTACTTC,CASSPDRGRSIQYF
TRBJ2-3,-,-,TRBV7-5,TGTGCCAGAAGCCTAGGGACTAGCGGGAGTGGCTCAGATACGCAGTATTTT,CARSLGTSGSGSDTQYF
TRBJ2-7,once,TRBD2,TRBV7-9,TGTGCCAGCAGCTCCGGGACTAGTCGGAGGCCCTACGAGCAGTACTTC,CASSSGTSRRPYEQYF
TRBJ2-7,-,TRBD1,TRBV28,TGTGCCAGCAAGCCACAGGGGGCTGCCTCCTACGAGCAGTACTTC,CASKPQGAASYEQYF
TRBJ2-7,-,TRBD1,TRBV19,TGTGCCAGTAGTATGCGGCAGGGGGTGTACGAGCAGTACTTC,CASSMRQGVYEQYF
TRBJ2-1,-,TRBD2,TRBV2,TGTGCCAGCAGCTTTAGCGGGAGGGCGATCGATGAGCAGTTCTTC,CASSFSGRAIDEQFF
TRBJ2-1,-,TRBD2,TRBV30,TGTGCCTGGAGTGGGGCTAGCGGGAGGGCCGGGCGTCAGTTCTTC,CAWSGASGRAGRQFF
TRBJ2-1,-,TRBD2,TRBV7-2,TGTGCCAGCAGCGAAGCTTTAGCGGGAGTGGATGAGCAGTTCTTC,CASSEALAGVDEQFF
TRBJ1-1,few,TRBD1,TRBV6-5,TGTGCCAGCAGTTATCCGCGACAGGGGAGAGGCACTGAAGCTTTCTTT,CASSYPRQGRGTEAFF
TRBJ1-1,-,TRBD1,TRBV7-2,TGTGCCAGCAGCTTCCGCCAGGGGGCGGATGCTTTCTTT,CASSFRQGADAFF
TRBJ2-1,once,-,TRBV5-6,TGTGCCAGCAGCTTTGGAGCTCCCTACAATGAGCAGTTCTTC,CASSFGAPYNEQFF
TRBJ2-7,-,TRBD1,TRBV6-5,TGTGCCAGCCGACAGGGATACGAGCAGTACTTC,CASRQGYEQYF
TRBJ2-1,-,-,TRBV2,TGTGCCAGCAGTTCCGACAGCTACAATGAGCAGTTCTTC,CASSSDSYNEQFF
TRBJ2-7,-,-,TRBV28,TGTGCCAGCCGTGACAGGCTGAGTGAGCAGTACTTC,CASRDRLSEQYF
TRBJ2-7,-,TRBD1,TRBV27,TGTGCCAGCAGTTTGAGGGGACAGGGGGGGTACGAGCAGTACTTC,CASSLRGQGGYEQYF
TRBJ2-2,-,-,TRBV11-3,TGTGCCAGCAGCTTAACCCCCGCAGAAACCGGGGAGCTGTTTTTT,CASSLTPAETGELFF
TRBJ2-5,-,TRBD1,TRBV5-1,TGCGCCAGCAGCTTGGGCGGGACAGGTACTGGGGAGACCCAGTACTTC,CASSLGGTGTGETQYF
TRBJ2-1,-,TRBD2,TRBV28,TGTGCCAGCAGACTAGCGGCACCATACAATGAGCAGTTCTTC,CASRLAAPYNEQFF
TRBJ2-5,-,TRBD2,TRBV5-6,TGTGCCAGCGCTCTAGCGGAAGAGACCCAGTACTTC,CASALAEETQYF
TRBJ2-7,-,-,TRBV19,TGTGCCAGTAGTATGACCAGCGGCTCCTACGAGCAGTACTTC,CASSMTSGSYEQYF
TRBJ1-5,-,-,TRBV30,TGTGCCTGGAGCTCGGGGGGCGGTTTCAATCAGCCCCAGCATTTT,CAWSSGGGFNQPQHF
TRBJ2-7,-,TRBD1,TRBV11-2,TGTGCCAGCAGCTCAATCGACAGGGAAACCTACGAGCAGTACTTC,CASSSIDRETYEQYF